The 29 T cell receptor beta chains in this list originate from one sample, sequenced in a study of T cells in Graves' hyperthyroidism and ophthalmopathy. RNA transcripts were the template for amplifying TCR beta CDR3 regions. The HTBI set primed first-round TCR CDR3 RT-PCR. TCRdb processed the multiplex PCR reads anew with MiXCR; each CDR3 protein has one entry. Here the sample spans more than 300,000 distinct CDR3 sequences, less than 15% being singletons. Sequencing was carried out using blood. The receptors stem from a woman under 30 with Graves' hyperthyroidism.

In this sample, this clonotype turned up many times. The chain carries TRBV4-1 and TRBJ1-5; a possible D gene is TRBD1 (5 bases). CDR1 MGHRA and CDR2 YSYEKL come from the germline V gene. The CDR3 has 21 amino acids. Trimming left V 1 base short and J 0 bases short, with 25 bases between. CDR3 sequence (DNA): TGCGCCAGCAGCCAAGTCGCAGTTCGGACAATCGACACGAATAGCAATCAGCCCCAGCATTTT. Translating gives CASSQVAVRTIDTNSNQPQHF.

This clonotype was seen at least ten times. This rearrangement joins TRBV28 to TRBJ2-3; 8 bases fit TRBD1. The germline CDR1 and CDR2 sequences are MDHEN and SYDVKM. The CDR3 covers 16 residues. Germline trimming cut 5 bases from V and 3 bases from J; bases unmatched to any gene: 10. The CDR3 protein is CASSLGTGRNTDTQYF. The CDR3 nucleotides are TGTGCCAGCAGTCTAGGGACAGGTCGAAATACAGATACGCAGTATTTT. The full variable domain, with the rest looked up from reference TRBV28 and TRBJ2-3, is DVKVTQSSRYLVKRTGEKVFLECVQDMDHENMFWYRQDPGLGLRLIYFSYDVKMKEKGDIPEGYSVSREKKERFSLILESASTNQTSMYLCASSLGTGRNTDTQYFGPGTRLTVL.

This clonotype was picked up many times. The J gene is TRBJ2-3, the V gene TRBV29-1, with D uncertain. There are 11 residues in the CDR3. Trimming removed 4 bases at V and 4 bases at J, with 6 bases between. Germline values: CDR1 SQVTM, CDR2 ANQGSEA. CDR3 bases: TGCAGCGTTGCGCCGGCAGATACGCAGTATTTT. Amino acid sequence: CSVAPADTQYF.

V is TRBV5-4 and J is TRBJ2-5, with D perhaps TRBD2 (6 bases). CDR1 is SGHNT, CDR2 YYREEE, per germline (reference sequence). The CDR3 is made up of 14 amino acids. With 2 bases removed from V and 6 bases from J, the gap between germline ends came to 14 bases. The CDR3 nucleotides read TGTGCCAGCAGCTTTAATTGGGGCGGGAAGACCCAGTACTTC. Protein: CASSFNWGGKTQYF.

The sample holds one count of this clonotype. V gene TRBV12-3 or TRBV12-4 combines with J gene TRBJ1-6; 7 bases agree with TRBD1. Trimming took 5 bases from V and 0 from J; bases not matched to a gene: 1. The CDR3 loop spans 15 amino acids. The DNA for the CDR3 is TGTGCCAGCAGTGCAGGGGGCTCCTATAATTCACCCCTCCACTTT. Its translation: CASSAGGSYNSPLHF.

This chain joins TRBV5-1 and TRBJ2-5; 7 bases agree with TRBD1. This CDR3 spans 11 amino acids. The V segment lost 5 bases and the J segment 12 bases; nucleotides outside the gene matches: 7. Looked up from germline, CDR1 is SGHRS and CDR2 is YFSETQ. CDR3 residues: CASRAGTVEYF. The CDR3 DNA reads as TGCGCCAGCAGGGCCGGGACAGTTGAGTACTTC. Drawing the rest from reference TRBV5-1 and TRBJ2-5, the complete variable domain is KAGVTQTPRYLIKTRGQQVTLSCSPISGHRSVSWYQQTPGQGLQFLFEYFSETQRNKGNFPGRFSGRQFSNSRSEMNVSTLELGDSALYLCASRAGTVEYFGPGTRLLVL.

This clonotype was detected a few times. This chain links TRBV12-3 or TRBV12-4 with TRBJ2-3; D is unclear. V lost 3 bases and J lost 1, with 11 bases in between. The CDR3 is 15 amino acids. CDR3 in amino acids: CASSLARRGTDTQYF. The CDR3 nucleotides read TGTGCCAGCAGTTTGGCGAGACGGGGCACAGATACGCAGTATTTT.

The rearrangement uses TRBV13 and TRBJ2-7; TRBD2 matches at 11 bases. V lost 5 bases, J lost 7 bases, and 4 bases stayed unmatched. CDR3 length: 13 residues. CDR1 PRHDT and CDR2 FYEKMQ come from the germline V gene (reference sequence). As DNA, the CDR3 is TGTGCCAGCAGCCTAGCGGGGGGTTGGGAGCAGTACTTC. Protein sequence: CASSLAGGWEQYF.

This chain links TRBV4-3 with TRBJ1-5, with 8 bases aligning to TRBD1. The junction had 8 bases not matched to a gene; V was cut back by 3 bases and J by 7 bases. CDR3 length: 15 residues. Germline assignment: CDR1 LGHNA and CDR2 YSLEER. Here the CDR3 DNA reads TGCGCCAGCAGCCAGACAGGGGAGGGGGGCCAGCCCCAGCATTTT. This gives the protein CASSQTGEGGQPQHF.

This clonotype has only a few counts. The rearrangement joins TRBV20-1 to TRBJ1-5; D possibly corresponds to TRBD1 (6 bases). Trimming left V 5 bases short and J 4 bases short, with 15 bases between. CDR3 size: 14 residues. Per the germline V gene, CDR1 is DFQATT and CDR2 is SNEGSKA (reference sequence). The CDR3 nucleotides read TGCAGTGCTTTGGACAGACATCGGAATCAGCCCCAGCATTTT. Protein: CSALDRHRNQPQHF.

This clonotype came up many times. This rearrangement joins TRBV28 to TRBJ2-7; D might be TRBD1 (6 bases). CDR3 length equals 15 residues. V dropped 4 bases and J dropped 7 bases, with 20 bases sitting between them. Germline CDR1 is MDHEN and CDR2 is SYDVKM. This CDR3 is CASSSGTFSPPEQYF. DNA for the CDR3: TGTGCCAGCAGTTCCGGGACATTTAGTCCCCCGGAGCAGTACTTC.

This clonotype came up many times. The chain carries TRBV5-4 and TRBJ2-7; TRBD1 agrees at 7 bases. This CDR3 spans 14 amino acids. The J segment lost 0 bases and the V segment lost 2 bases, leaving 2 bases of the junction unmatched. CDR1 SGHNT and CDR2 YYREEE come from the germline V gene (reference sequence). CDR3 DNA sequence: TGTGCCAGCAGCTTTGACAGGGACTCCTACGAGCAGTACTTC. Translated, it gives CASSFDRDSYEQYF.

This clonotype occurred many times. The genes are TRBV5-1 and TRBJ2-2; no clear D gene. The CDR3 is 16 residues long. CDR1 is SGHRS and CDR2 is YFSETQ in the germline V gene. V lost 5 bases, J lost 1 base, and 15 bases lay in between. The CDR3 spells CASRRRTAGNTGELFF. In DNA, the CDR3 is TGCGCCAGCAGGCGGCGGACGGCTGGGAACACCGGGGAGCTGTTTTTT.

This clonotype has only a few counts. The chain uses TRBV28 and TRBJ2-7; D uncertain. The CDR3 has 14 residues. In germline, CDR1 is MDHEN, CDR2 SYDVKM. V was pared by 5 bases and J by 7 bases, with 18 bases between. CDR3 nucleotides: TGTGCCAGCAGTGTAGGGCCCACGTTGGGGGAGCAGTACTTC. Encoded protein: CASSVGPTLGEQYF.

Ten or more counts support this clonotype. The chain joins TRBV2 to TRBJ1-1, with TRBD1 matching over 10 bases. V lost 9 bases, J lost 3 bases, and 4 bases stayed unmatched. The length of the CDR3 is 13 residues. The germline gives CDR1 SNHLY, CDR2 FYNNEI. This CDR3 reads CARSGTGDTEAFF. The CDR3 coding sequence is TGTGCCAGGTCCGGGACAGGGGACACTGAAGCTTTCTTT. Combining the CDR3 with reference TRBV2 and TRBJ1-1 gives the whole variable domain EPEVTQTPSHQVTQMGQEVILRCVPISNHLYFYWYRQILGQKVEFLVSFYNNEISEKSEIFDDQFSVERPDGSNFTLKIRSTKLEDSAMYFCARSGTGDTEAFFGQGTRLTVV.

This clonotype was found many times. The V and J genes are TRBV2 and TRBJ2-1; D is perhaps TRBD1 (6 bases). This CDR3 comprises 15 residues. The V end was cut by 6 bases, the J end by 3 bases, with 15 bases between. Germline assignment: CDR1 SNHLY and CDR2 FYNNEI. The CDR3, as DNA: TGTGCCAGCAGGCCGGGACACACTAACTACAATGAGCAGTTCTTC. Translation gives CASRPGHTNYNEQFF.

This clonotype was counted only a few times. The V call is TRBV19, the J call TRBJ1-2; no clear D gene. V was cut by 7 bases and J by 3 bases, with 15 bases left in between. From germline, CDR1 is LNHDA and CDR2 SQIVND (reference sequence). The CDR3 length is 14 residues. DNA for the CDR3: TGTGCCAGTAAGAGGGTGTATCAGGACTATGGCTACACCTTC. It codes for CASKRVYQDYGYTF.

This clonotype was seen at least ten times. The chain recombines TRBV9 with TRBJ2-7; 10 bases agree with TRBD2. The CDR3 has 14 residues. Germline CDR1 SGDLS, CDR2 YYNGEE. The trim removed 4 bases at V and 5 bases at J, leaving 6 bases unmatched. The CDR3 protein is CASSWSGRADEQYF. The CDR3 nucleotides are TGTGCCAGCAGCTGGAGCGGGAGGGCCGACGAGCAGTACTTC.

This clonotype was recorded a few times. The chain combines TRBV7-3 with TRBJ2-1; no reliable D call. The V gene lost 5 bases and the J gene lost 0 bases, with 14 bases spanning the gap. Germline CDR1 SGHTA, CDR2 FQGTGA. The CDR3 sequence is 16 residues long. The CDR3 protein is CASSLLPGSSYNEQFF. The CDR3 DNA follows: TGTGCCAGCAGCCTCCTCCCGGGTAGCTCCTACAATGAGCAGTTCTTC.

This clonotype has ten or more counts. CDR3 region: CASGRTGLTGELFF. DNA of the CDR3: TGTGCCAGCGGCCGGACAGGGTTAACCGGGGAGCTGTTTTTT. The chain combines TRBV2 with TRBJ2-2, with 8 bases matching TRBD1. CDR3 size: 14 residues. With 8 bases clipped from V and 5 bases from J, the junction kept 7 bases outside the gene matches. CDR1 and CDR2 from the germline V gene are SNHLY and FYNNEI.

This clonotype was seen repeatedly, ten times or more. The chain recombines TRBV2 with TRBJ2-3, with D possibly TRBD1 on 6 matching bases. The CDR3 loop spans 17 amino acids. The germline gives CDR1 SNHLY, CDR2 FYNNEI. Trimming pared 7 bases from V and 0 bases from J, leaving 20 bases between. Here the CDR3 reads CASTWGPTITSTDTQYF. CDR3 coding DNA: TGTGCCAGCACATGGGGGCCGACTATAACTAGCACAGATACGCAGTATTTT.

The sample holds many counts of this clonotype. The chain combines TRBV18 with TRBJ2-5, with D perhaps matching TRBD1 or TRBD2 (5 bases each). The CDR3 has 13 amino acids. Trimming stripped 3 bases from V and 2 bases from J, with 7 bases between. Germline V gene lookup returns CDR1 KGHSH and CDR2 LQKENI. CDR3 protein: CASSPGRQETQYF. The CDR3 DNA reads as TGTGCCAGCTCACCGGGACGGCAAGAGACCCAGTACTTC.

This clonotype was seen more than once but under ten times. A much bigger clone sits one base away, suggesting this may be a read error. V is TRBV7-9 and J is TRBJ2-1; TRBD2 might be the D (5 bases). The CDR3 consists of 13 residues. Germline V lookup: CDR1 SEHNR, CDR2 FQNEAQ (reference sequence). This CDR3 is CASGLGLALKQFF. In nucleotides, the CDR3 is TGTGCCAGCGGCTTAGGCCTAGCTCTGAAACAGTTCTTC.

There are many counts of this clonotype. The chain joins TRBV6-2 or TRBV6-3 to TRBJ2-1; D not certain. Germline assignment: CDR1 MNHEY and CDR2 SVGEGT. The CDR3 has 14 residues. Trimming took 3 bases from V and 11 from J, leaving 17 bases between them. CDR3 sequence reads: CASSYPSASRQQFF. CDR3 sequence (DNA): TGTGCCAGCAGTTATCCGAGCGCTTCTAGGCAGCAGTTCTTC.

This clonotype has a count of ten or more. This chain links TRBV6-5 with TRBJ2-7; no definite D call. The V gene's germline CDR1 is MNHEY and CDR2 SVGAGI. The CDR3 has 16 amino acids. The V end was cut by 0 bases, the J end by 3 bases, with 15 bases between. The CDR3 is CASSYSPDVSGYEQYF. In nucleotides, the CDR3 is TGTGCCAGCAGTTACTCGCCGGACGTCTCTGGCTACGAGCAGTACTTC.

V usage is TRBV20-1 and J usage is TRBJ2-1; 11 nucleotides match TRBD2. The CDR3 is made up of 22 amino acids. Trimming removed 0 bases from V and 1 base from J; junction bases left unmatched: 20. Germline loops: CDR1 DFQATT, CDR2 SNEGSKA (reference sequence). This CDR3 reads CSARDYAGKISGGVFSYNEQFF. CDR3 DNA: TGCAGTGCTAGAGATTACGCAGGCAAAATTAGCGGGGGGGTATTTTCCTACAATGAGCAGTTCTTC.

A word on this clonotype: A read error may explain this, as a much larger clone is one base away. The CDR3 does not close with the conserved phenylalanine or tryptophan, likely indicating a read error. This chain joins TRBV6-5 and TRBJ2-5; D not certain. This CDR3 has 11 amino acids. Germline values: CDR1 MNHEY, CDR2 SVGAGI. Trimming removed 4 bases at V and 5 bases at J, with 5 bases between. The CDR3 bases are TGTGCCAGCAGTTGGAAGGAGACCCAGTACATC. It codes for CASSWKETQYI.

This clonotype was recorded at least ten times. The rearrangement joins TRBV11-2 to TRBJ1-6; a possible D gene is TRBD1 (5 bases). V gave up 7 bases and J gave up 4 bases, with 11 bases separating them. Germline loops: CDR1 SGHAT, CDR2 FQNNGV. The CDR3 spans 14 residues. The CDR3 sequence is CASTLTDYNSPLHF. The CDR3, as DNA: TGTGCCAGCACCCTGACAGATTATAATTCACCCCTCCACTTT.

Only a few counts were recorded for this clonotype. The chain employs TRBV27 and TRBJ2-7; 10 bases agree with TRBD2. This CDR3 has 16 amino acids. V lost 5 bases, J lost 6 bases, and 13 bases stayed unmatched. The V gene's germline CDR1 is MNHEY and CDR2 SMNVEV (reference sequence). DNA for the CDR3: TGTGCCAGCAGTCCTACAAGGACTAGCGGCGGGGTCGAGCAGTACTTC. Protein product: CASSPTRTSGGVEQYF.